This TCR beta chain derives from a study of blood T cell repertoires in COVID-19. Study overall: COVID-19 samples collected from the United States, Italy and Spain covered acute and convalescent phases. From T cells, B-cell-depleted T cells, or PBMCs came the material, which was cDNA or gDNA.

Germline assignment: CDR1 SGHNT and CDR2 YYREEE (reference sequence). CDR3 length: 16 residues. V was cut by 2 bases and J by 1 base, with 15 bases left in between. Original processing notes: How many nucleated cells were present was estimated from reference gene primer amplification. Libraries were prepared by immunoSEQ multiplex PCR; TCRdb keeps only in-frame clonotypes and omits some of them. For V, J and clone size, that table is used; D and trimming come from the DNA. Seen here are a few hundred thousand clones, 80% to 90% observed once, and the top ten hold 3%. The specimen was peripheral blood. This receptor was identified in a woman in her twenties or thirties with active or convalescent COVID-19. The genes are TRBV5-4 and TRBJ2-5; perhaps TRBD2 as D (6 bases). The CDR3 region is CASSFPDGGTQETQYF. DNA of the CDR3: TGTGCCAGCAGCTTTCCCGATGGGGGGACCCAAGAGACCCAGTACTTC.